Listed below are T cell receptor beta chains from one sample, sequenced in a study of blood T cells in healthy people across ages. TCRdb itself ran the 5' RACE reads through MiXCR, one entry per CDR3 protein. The profile shows roughly 680,000 distinct CDR3 sequences, more than 40% of them singletons. The sample taken for sequencing was blood. These receptor sequences come from an older woman in good health. Each CDR3 is given with its conserved first and last residue. D genes are given only for firm matches. The size entry is marked missing in some rows and otherwise reads once, few, many or a size class.

V: TRBV6-6; size: .; D: TRBD1; J: TRBJ1-2; CDR3: CASTHAGTGLEGYTF; DNA: TGTGCCAGCACCCACGCCGGGACAGGGTTGGAAGGCTACACCTTC
V: TRBV29-1; size: .; D: .; J: TRBJ1-1; CDR3: CSVDEWTVAREAFF; DNA: TGCAGCGTTGATGAATGGACAGTCGCTAGAGAAGCTTTCTTT
V: TRBV7-2; size: .; D: TRBD2; J: TRBJ2-1; CDR3: CASSFASGFYNEQFF; DNA: TGTGCCAGCAGCTTTGCTAGCGGGTTCTACAATGAGCAGTTCTTC
V: TRBV6-7; size: .; D: TRBD2; J: TRBJ2-1; CDR3: CASSALTGTSGKGSYNEQFF; DNA: TGTGCCAGCAGTGCGCTCACCGGGACTAGCGGGAAAGGATCCTACAATGAGCAGTTCTTC
V: TRBV27; size: few; D: .; J: TRBJ2-3; CDR3: CASSPRLIRTDTQYF; DNA: TGTGCCAGCAGTCCCAGACTAATCCGCACAGATACGCAGTATTTT
V: TRBV7-6; size: .; D: .; J: TRBJ2-1; CDR3: CASSLVKNEQFF; DNA: TGTGCCAGCAGCCTTGTGAAGAATGAGCAGTTCTTC
V: TRBV28; size: few; D: .; J: TRBJ2-6; CDR3: CASSLSVLGANVLTF; DNA: TGTGCCAGCAGTTTGAGTGTTTTAGGGGCCAACGTCCTGACTTTC
V: TRBV11-2; size: .; D: .; J: TRBJ2-3; CDR3: CASSTSMERTDTQYF; DNA: TGTGCCAGCAGCACCTCCATGGAACGCACAGATACGCAGTATTTT
V: TRBV11-3; size: once; D: TRBD2; J: TRBJ2-5; CDR3: CASSKFSGPHSYNEQYF; DNA: TGTGCCAGCAGCAAGTTTAGCGGGCCGCACTCCTACAATGAGCAGTACTTC
V: TRBV9; size: .; D: TRBD1; J: TRBJ2-1; CDR3: CASSDRGVSNEQFF; DNA: TGTGCCAGCAGCGACAGGGGGGTAAGCAATGAGCAGTTCTTC
V: TRBV4-1; size: .; D: .; J: TRBJ2-3; CDR3: CASSQEAQRVSTDTRYF; DNA: TGCGCCAGCAGCCAAGAGGCCCAGCGAGTTAGCACAGATACGCGGTATTTT
V: TRBV5-4; size: few; D: .; J: TRBJ2-6; CDR3: CASSLAAGGGNVLTF; DNA: TGTGCCAGCAGCCTTGCCGCAGGGGGAGGCAACGTCCTGACTTTC
V: TRBV7-2; size: .; D: .; J: TRBJ2-2; CDR3: CASSSSGKLFF; DNA: TGTGCCAGCAGCTCCTCGGGGAAGCTGTTTTTT
V: TRBV12-3/TRBV12-4; size: .; D: TRBD1; J: TRBJ1-5; CDR3: CASSQDRGRNQPQHF; DNA: TGTGCCAGCAGCCAAGACAGGGGGCGGAATCAGCCCCAGCATTTT
V: TRBV10-3; size: many; D: .; J: TRBJ2-7; CDR3: CAISRTGEQYF; DNA: TGTGCCATCAGCCGGACGGGCGAGCAGTACTTC
V: TRBV20-1; size: .; D: .; J: TRBJ2-5; CDR3: CSASEGRAGTQYF; DNA: TGCAGTGCTAGCGAGGGCAGGGCAGGGACCCAGTACTTC
V: TRBV6-5; size: many; D: .; J: TRBJ2-1; CDR3: CASSYSFGFGSDNEQFF; DNA: TGTGCCAGCAGTTACTCCTTCGGGTTCGGAAGCGACAATGAGCAGTTCTTC
V: TRBV20-1; size: few; D: TRBD2; J: TRBJ2-5; CDR3: CSAPTGLAGDEQYF; DNA: TGCAGTGCACCCACCGGGCTAGCGGGGGATGAGCAGTACTTC
V: TRBV24-1; size: .; D: .; J: TRBJ2-1; CDR3: CATSGRASRSGRPLYNEQFF; DNA: TGTGCCACCAGTGGTCGGGCTAGTCGATCAGGAAGGCCACTCTACAATGAGCAGTTCTTC
V: TRBV7-2; size: .; D: TRBD2; J: TRBJ2-4; CDR3: CASSLGGRAIQYF; DNA: TGTGCCAGCAGCTTAGGAGGGAGGGCCATTCAGTACTTC
V: TRBV5-1; size: .; D: TRBD2; J: TRBJ2-5; CDR3: CASSLGLAGLVQETQYF; DNA: TGCGCCAGCAGCTTGGGGCTAGCGGGTCTGGTACAAGAGACCCAGTACTTC
V: TRBV4-3; size: .; D: .; J: TRBJ2-5; CDR3: CASSQGRSSETQYF; DNA: TGCGCCAGCAGCCAGGGCAGGTCCTCAGAGACCCAGTACTTC
V: TRBV5-1; size: .; D: .; J: TRBJ2-5; CDR3: CASTGDKETQYF; DNA: TGCGCCAGCACTGGCGACAAGGAGACCCAGTACTTC
V: TRBV6-2/TRBV6-3; size: .; D: .; J: TRBJ1-5; CDR3: CASRQEYNQPQHF; DNA: TGTGCCAGCAGACAGGAGTACAATCAGCCCCAGCATTTT
V: TRBV18; size: .; D: TRBD2; J: TRBJ2-1; CDR3: CASSPPTSSGIYNEQFF; DNA: TGTGCCAGCTCACCACCAACCTCTAGCGGGATTTACAATGAGCAGTTCTTC
V: TRBV20-1; size: .; D: TRBD2; J: TRBJ2-3; CDR3: CSARDQTGLAADTQYF; DNA: TGCAGTGCTAGAGATCAGACGGGACTAGCAGCAGATACGCAGTATTTT
V: TRBV7-9; size: few; D: TRBD2; J: TRBJ2-7; CDR3: CASSFGLAGGPEQYF; DNA: TGTGCCAGCAGCTTCGGACTAGCGGGAGGTCCCGAGCAGTACTTC
V: TRBV29-1; size: .; D: TRBD1; J: TRBJ2-2; CDR3: CSVTGQVGTGELFF; DNA: TGCAGCGTTACCGGACAGGTCGGCACCGGGGAGCTGTTTTTT
V: TRBV7-2; size: few; D: TRBD1; J: TRBJ1-2; CDR3: CASSITGERGGYTF; DNA: TGTGCCAGCAGCATTACAGGGGAGCGGGGTGGCTACACCTTC